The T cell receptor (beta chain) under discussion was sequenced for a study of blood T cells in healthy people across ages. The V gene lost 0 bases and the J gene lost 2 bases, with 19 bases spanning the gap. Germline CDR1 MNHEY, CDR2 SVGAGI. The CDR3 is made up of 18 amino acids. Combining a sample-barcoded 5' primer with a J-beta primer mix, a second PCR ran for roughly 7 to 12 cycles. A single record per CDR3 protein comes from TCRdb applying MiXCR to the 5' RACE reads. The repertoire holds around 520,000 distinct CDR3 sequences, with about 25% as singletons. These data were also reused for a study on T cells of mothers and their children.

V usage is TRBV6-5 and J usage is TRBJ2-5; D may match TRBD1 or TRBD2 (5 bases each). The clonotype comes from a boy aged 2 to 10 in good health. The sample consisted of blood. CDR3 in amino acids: CASSYSVDGAPFQETQYF. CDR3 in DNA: TGTGCCAGCAGTTACTCGGTGGACGGGGCGCCCTTTCAAGAGACCCAGTACTTC.